This T cell receptor beta chain comes out of a study of blood T cell repertoires in COVID-19. Method: immunoSEQ multiplex PCR; TCRdb's copy keeps in-frame clones and lacks some. The sample consists of around 380,000 clones, about 89% of them appearing once. Sequencing used PBMCs or T cells enriched from blood (not recorded which). This receptor was identified in a man aged 25 to 40 who had recovered from COVID-19.

CDR3 sequence: CASRELQGARAEAFF. The CDR3 DNA reads TGTGCCAGTAGGGAGTTACAGGGGGCGAGAGCTGAAGCTTTCTTT. The V call is TRBV19, the J call TRBJ1-1, with 9 bases that match TRBD1. The V gene's germline CDR1 is LNHDA and CDR2 SQIVND (reference sequence). This CDR3 has 15 amino acids. V lost 6 bases to trimming and J lost 6 bases; unmatched junction nucleotides: 11.